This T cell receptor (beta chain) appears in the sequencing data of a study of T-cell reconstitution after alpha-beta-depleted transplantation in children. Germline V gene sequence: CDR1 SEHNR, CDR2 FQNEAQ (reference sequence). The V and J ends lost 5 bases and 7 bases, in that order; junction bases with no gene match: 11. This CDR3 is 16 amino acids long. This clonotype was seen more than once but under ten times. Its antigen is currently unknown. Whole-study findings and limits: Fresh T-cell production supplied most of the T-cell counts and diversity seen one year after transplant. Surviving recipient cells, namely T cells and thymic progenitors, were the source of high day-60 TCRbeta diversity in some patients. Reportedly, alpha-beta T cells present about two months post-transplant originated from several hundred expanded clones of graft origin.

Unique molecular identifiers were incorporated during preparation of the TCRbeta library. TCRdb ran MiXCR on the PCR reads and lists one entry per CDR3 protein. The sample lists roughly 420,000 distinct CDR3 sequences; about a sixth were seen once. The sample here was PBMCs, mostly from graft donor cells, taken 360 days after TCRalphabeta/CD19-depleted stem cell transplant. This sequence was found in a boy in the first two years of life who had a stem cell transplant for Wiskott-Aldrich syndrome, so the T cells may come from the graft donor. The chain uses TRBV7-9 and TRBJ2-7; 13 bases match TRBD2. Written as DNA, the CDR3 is TGTGCCAGCAGCCACTCGCCGGGACTAGCGGGATGGGAGCAGTACTTC. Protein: CASSHSPGLAGWEQYF.